Presented here are 8 T cell receptor beta chains from one specimen sequenced in a study of cytomegalovirus exposure and HLA in healthy donors (dated by TCRdb to 2016 to 2017). The library was generated by the immunoSEQ multiplex PCR assay. For the multiplex PCR, a mixture combining 60 forward primers for TCR Vbeta segments and 13 reverse primers for TCR Jbeta segments was used. The table was pulled from immuneACCESS by TCRdb, which kept in-frame rearrangements only. Such tables lose some clones; where checked, under half of the loss comes from unresolved V genes, and the rest has no known cause. The sample yields 70,000 or so clones; 80% to 90% were counted once. The ten largest account for 1.5% to 2% of the sample. Sequencing input: PBMCs. The receptors were gathered from a woman aged 25 to 45 in good health and CMV-seronegative.

The V call is TRBV6-1, the J call TRBJ2-7; 9 bases map to TRBD1. Trimming took 4 bases from V and 7 from J; bases not matched to a gene: 5. Germline V gene sequence: CDR1 MNHNS, CDR2 SASEGT. CDR3 length equals 13 residues. Written as DNA, the CDR3 is TGTGCCAGCAGTGTCGGGACAGGGAGAGAGCAGTACTTC. Amino acids: CASSVGTGREQYF.

The chain is built from TRBV19 and TRBJ1-1, with 9 bases identical to TRBD1. The CDR3 totals 14 residues. With 5 bases clipped from V and 4 bases from J, the junction kept 5 bases outside the gene matches. Per germline, CDR1 LNHDA and CDR2 SQIVND (reference sequence). DNA of the CDR3: TGTGCCAGTAGTCATACAGGGGGCGGCACTGAAGCTTTCTTT. Translation gives CASSHTGGGTEAFF.

The count of this clone is one. The junction does not match germline at one end; this may be a read error. This CDR3 is CASIPDRDYGYAF. In DNA form, the CDR3 reads TGTGCCAGCATCCCGGACAGGGACTATGGCTACGCCTTC. The chain employs TRBV28 and TRBJ1-2; 8 nucleotides agree with TRBD1. Germline V gene lookup returns CDR1 MDHEN and CDR2 SYDVKM. CDR3 size: 13 residues.

V gene TRBV28 combines with J gene TRBJ2-1; 11 bases are a match to TRBD2. This CDR3 is 17 amino acids long. Germline loops: CDR1 MDHEN, CDR2 SYDVKM. V dropped 2 bases and J dropped 7; count of bases not matched to a gene: 10. The CDR3 sequence is CASSLQILAGEVNEQFF. The CDR3 nucleotides are TGTGCCAGCAGTTTACAAATACTAGCGGGAGAGGTAAATGAGCAGTTCTTC.

Comments on this clone: The junction does not match germline at one end; this may be a read error. This sequence joins TRBV7-9 and TRBJ2-7; 14 bases map to TRBD2. The CDR3 runs 16 residues. The germline CDR1 and CDR2 sequences are SEHNR and FQNEAQ (reference sequence). CDR3 in DNA: TGTTCCAGCAGCCCGGGACTAGCGGGAGTAATCTACGAGCAGTACTTC. Its protein is CSSSPGLAGVIYEQYF.

The genes are TRBV25-1 and TRBJ2-5; tentatively, D is TRBD2 (5 bases). The V and J ends lost 2 bases and 4 bases respectively, with 11 bases between them. Looked up from germline, CDR1 is MGHDK and CDR2 is SYGVNS. The CDR3 consists of 14 residues. The CDR3 region is CASSENRGSETQYF. The CDR3 bases are TGTGCCAGCAGTGAAAATAGAGGGTCAGAGACCCAGTACTTC.

The CDR3 region is CASSRQGSNEKLFF. CDR3 nucleotide sequence: TGTGCCAGCAGCCGACAGGGGTCTAATGAAAAACTGTTTTTT. The V and J genes are TRBV7-6 and TRBJ1-4; 8 bases agree with TRBD1. This CDR3 has 14 residues. Germline V gene lookup returns CDR1 SGHVS and CDR2 FNYEAQ. J gave up 3 bases and V 5 bases, and 2 bases lay outside the gene matches.

V and J are TRBV28 and TRBJ1-4; TRBD1 might be the D (5 bases). Germline assignment: CDR1 MDHEN and CDR2 SYDVKM. Trimming left V 9 bases short and J 2 bases short, with 10 bases between. CDR3 length: 13 residues. The CDR3 loop reads CASQRGTNEKLFF. CDR3 nucleotide sequence: TGTGCCAGTCAGCGGGGGACTAATGAAAAACTGTTTTTT.